This TCR beta chain derives from a study of early T cells in non-severe SARS-CoV-2 infection. Study-wide context: Sequencing input comprised bulk RNA from unsorted whole blood; chain pairing was not available.

Attachment of unique molecular identifiers to individual cDNA molecules was performed. TCRdb re-called the 5' RACE reads through MiXCR, storing one row per CDR3 protein. The sample lists more than 65,000 distinct CDR3 sequences, under 15% occurring once. The CDR3 has 15 amino acids. The V and J ends lost 6 bases and 6 bases, in that order; junction bases with no gene match: 7. Points from the study as a whole: VDJdb matching skewed toward anti-spike CD8 responses, missing private and CD4 specificities.

With respect to this clonotype: Antigen: not known.

The chain has TRBV12-3 or TRBV12-4 and TRBJ2-7; 14 bases line up with TRBD2. The clonotype comes from an adult who was a healthcare worker with PCR-confirmed SARS-CoV-2 infection or an uninfected control (not recorded which). Material: whole blood. The CDR3 is CASSLTSGGAIEQYF. In DNA form, the CDR3 reads TGTGCCAGCAGCCTGACTAGCGGGGGGGCGATCGAGCAGTACTTC.